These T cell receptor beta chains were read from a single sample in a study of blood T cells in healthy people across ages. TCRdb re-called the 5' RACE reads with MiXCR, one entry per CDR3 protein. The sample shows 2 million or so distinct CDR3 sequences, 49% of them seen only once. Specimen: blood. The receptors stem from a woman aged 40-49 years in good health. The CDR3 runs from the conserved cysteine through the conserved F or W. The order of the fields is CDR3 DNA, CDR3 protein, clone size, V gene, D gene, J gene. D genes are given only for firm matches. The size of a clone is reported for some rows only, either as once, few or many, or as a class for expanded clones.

DNA: TGTGCCAGCAGCTATCGACTAGCGGGGGGGCCGGGTACGCAGTATTTT
CDR3: CASSYRLAGGPGTQYF
size: NA
V: TRBV5-6
D: TRBD2
J: TRBJ2-3

DNA: TGCAGTGGGACAGGGATATCCTACAATGAGCAGTTCTTC
CDR3: CSGTGISYNEQFF
size: NA
V: TRBV20-1
D: TRBD1
J: TRBJ2-1

DNA: TGTGCCAGCAGTTTATCGTTCCAGGGCTGGAACTATGGCTACACCTTC
CDR3: CASSLSFQGWNYGYTF
size: NA
V: TRBV27
D: NA
J: TRBJ1-2

DNA: TGCGCCAGCAGCGATAGTGTCGGGGCCAACGTCCTGACTTTC
CDR3: CASSDSVGANVLTF
size: NA
V: TRBV5-1
D: NA
J: TRBJ2-6

DNA: TGTGCCAGCAGCTTAATGGGTACCCGTGAAAAACTGTTTTTT
CDR3: CASSLMGTREKLFF
size: few
V: TRBV7-2
D: NA
J: TRBJ1-4

DNA: TGTGCCAGCAGCTTAGATGGTATAGGGCGGGAGCAGTACTTC
CDR3: CASSLDGIGREQYF
size: few
V: TRBV7-6
D: NA
J: TRBJ2-7

DNA: TGCGCCAGCAGCCGAGTGACAGGGCTGAATGAAAAACTGTTTTTT
CDR3: CASSRVTGLNEKLFF
size: NA
V: TRBV4-3
D: TRBD1
J: TRBJ1-4

DNA: TGTGCCAGCAGTGAGGACCCGGACTTCCGTCTAGAGACCCAGTACTTC
CDR3: CASSEDPDFRLETQYF
size: NA
V: TRBV25-1
D: NA
J: TRBJ2-5

DNA: TGTGCCAGCAGTTCTCGACTAAGGAACAATGAGCAGTTCTTC
CDR3: CASSSRLRNNEQFF
size: few
V: TRBV11-1
D: NA
J: TRBJ2-1

DNA: TGTGCTAGTGGTAGCGGACAGGGGACAGAGACCCAGTACTTC
CDR3: CASGSGQGTETQYF
size: few
V: TRBV12-5
D: TRBD1
J: TRBJ2-5

DNA: TGTGCCAGCAGACCTCCCCGGGGATCTGACTATGGCTACACCTTC
CDR3: CASRPPRGSDYGYTF
size: NA
V: TRBV6-6
D: NA
J: TRBJ1-2

DNA: TGCAGTGCTTCGGACCTGAGAGAGACCCAGTACTTC
CDR3: CSASDLRETQYF
size: NA
V: TRBV20-1
D: NA
J: TRBJ2-5

DNA: TGTGCCACCAGCGTTGGGGGGGACGGGCCCCTCCACTTT
CDR3: CATSVGGDGPLHF
size: few
V: TRBV15
D: NA
J: TRBJ1-6

DNA: TGCGCCAGCAGCGACGTCGCCCCTTACAGCGGAAGGGGCTTTAATGAAAAACTGTTTTTT
CDR3: CASSDVAPYSGRGFNEKLFF
size: NA
V: TRBV4-3
D: NA
J: TRBJ1-4

DNA: TGCAGTGCTAGAGAGGGGGCTAGCGGGTTCTATGAGACCCAGTACTTC
CDR3: CSAREGASGFYETQYF
size: few
V: TRBV20-1
D: TRBD2
J: TRBJ2-5

DNA: TGTGCCAGCAGCTTAGGCAGGGGGGCTAATTCACCCCTCCACTTT
CDR3: CASSLGRGANSPLHF
size: NA
V: TRBV7-9
D: TRBD1
J: TRBJ1-6

DNA: TGTGCCAGCAGTTTAGGTGGGACAGGGCGCACAGATACGCAGTATTTT
CDR3: CASSLGGTGRTDTQYF
size: NA
V: TRBV12-3/TRBV12-4
D: TRBD1
J: TRBJ2-3

DNA: TGTGCCAGCAGCGGGGGTGGTGGGGTAGCGACCCAGTACTTC
CDR3: CASSGGGGVATQYF
size: NA
V: TRBV9
D: NA
J: TRBJ2-5

DNA: TGCAGTGCTAGAGAACCCGCTCAGGGCGAGTATGGCTACACCTTC
CDR3: CSAREPAQGEYGYTF
size: NA
V: TRBV20-1
D: NA
J: TRBJ1-2

DNA: TGTGCCAGCAGATTAAGCCGGCGAGGGCACAATGAGCAGTTCTTC
CDR3: CASRLSRRGHNEQFF
size: NA
V: TRBV12-3/TRBV12-4
D: NA
J: TRBJ2-1

DNA: TGTGCCAGCAGTGAACGACTAGCAGGTGGTCTAAATGAGCAGTACTTC
CDR3: CASSERLAGGLNEQYF
size: NA
V: TRBV25-1
D: TRBD2
J: TRBJ2-5

DNA: TGCAGTGCTCGAAATCCGGGGGGGCCGGAGACCCAGTACTTC
CDR3: CSARNPGGPETQYF
size: few
V: TRBV20-1
D: TRBD2
J: TRBJ2-5

DNA: TGCGCCAGCAGCCAAGACTCCACCCGAGGGGGGCATCAGCCCCAGCATTTT
CDR3: CASSQDSTRGGHQPQHF
size: few
V: TRBV4-3
D: NA
J: TRBJ1-5

DNA: TGCAGTGCTTTTCAAACCGGGACAGAAGAGACCCAGTACTTC
CDR3: CSAFQTGTEETQYF
size: NA
V: TRBV20-1
D: TRBD1
J: TRBJ2-5

DNA: TGTGCCAGCAGCAACCGGGACGGGAATGAAAAACTGTTTTTT
CDR3: CASSNRDGNEKLFF
size: NA
V: TRBV2
D: NA
J: TRBJ1-4

DNA: TGTGCCAGCAGCTTACAGGGAATCTCTGGGACCAACGTCCTGACTTTC
CDR3: CASSLQGISGTNVLTF
size: NA
V: TRBV7-3
D: NA
J: TRBJ2-6

DNA: TGTGCCAGCTCACCTCGGGCGGGCCTGGGAACAGATACGCAGTATTTT
CDR3: CASSPRAGLGTDTQYF
size: NA
V: TRBV18
D: NA
J: TRBJ2-3

DNA: TGCAGTGCTAGCGGGGGGATTGGTTCACCCCTCCACTTT
CDR3: CSASGGIGSPLHF
size: few
V: TRBV20-1
D: NA
J: TRBJ1-6

DNA: TGTGCCAGCAGTTACTCTCCCGGGACTCCGAATGAGCAGTACTTC
CDR3: CASSYSPGTPNEQYF
size: few
V: TRBV6-2/TRBV6-3
D: NA
J: TRBJ2-7

DNA: TGTGCCAGCAGTGATCGGCTAGCCTACAATGAGCAGTTCTTC
CDR3: CASSDRLAYNEQFF
size: few
V: TRBV6-1
D: NA
J: TRBJ2-1

DNA: TGTGCCAGCAGCTCTGTCATGGGGTACCACGAGCAGTACTTC
CDR3: CASSSVMGYHEQYF
size: NA
V: TRBV5-6
D: NA
J: TRBJ2-7

DNA: TGTGCCAGCAGCCAACCCGGGTACGAGCAGTACTTC
CDR3: CASSQPGYEQYF
size: few
V: TRBV4-2
D: NA
J: TRBJ2-7

DNA: TGTGCCAGCAGTTACTCCCAGGGTAGCGAGGGAACAGATACGCAGTATTTT
CDR3: CASSYSQGSEGTDTQYF
size: NA
V: TRBV6-5
D: NA
J: TRBJ2-3

DNA: TGCAGCGTCGCGGACAGTCTCGACTCCTACGAGCAGTACTTC
CDR3: CSVADSLDSYEQYF
size: few
V: TRBV29-1
D: NA
J: TRBJ2-7

DNA: TGTGCCAGCAGTCTATCGGGACTAGCAGCTAATGAGCAGTTCTTC
CDR3: CASSLSGLAANEQFF
size: NA
V: TRBV4-2
D: TRBD2
J: TRBJ2-1

DNA: TGTGCCACCAGTGTCGGAGACAAAAACATTCAGTACTTC
CDR3: CATSVGDKNIQYF
size: few
V: TRBV24-1
D: NA
J: TRBJ2-4

DNA: TGTGCCAGTAGTGTCGATCCCGCAGGCGCCAAAAACATTCAGTACTTC
CDR3: CASSVDPAGAKNIQYF
size: NA
V: TRBV19
D: NA
J: TRBJ2-4

DNA: TGTGCCAGCGCCCGGGGGCCCTACGAGCAGTACTTC
CDR3: CASARGPYEQYF
size: NA
V: TRBV6-2/TRBV6-3
D: NA
J: TRBJ2-7

DNA: TGTGCCAGCAGCTTAGTCCCGGACTACTCCTACAATGAGCAGTTCTTC
CDR3: CASSLVPDYSYNEQFF
size: once
V: TRBV11-2
D: NA
J: TRBJ2-1

DNA: TGTGCCAGCAGCTTAGTGTTTGGGCCGATCGAGCAGTACTTC
CDR3: CASSLVFGPIEQYF
size: NA
V: TRBV7-2
D: NA
J: TRBJ2-7

DNA: TGTGCCAGCAGCCGGGACGGATTCTATGGCTACACCTTC
CDR3: CASSRDGFYGYTF
size: NA
V: TRBV14
D: NA
J: TRBJ1-2

DNA: TGTGCCAGCAGCCCGATGGGGACAGACCAAGAGACCCAGTACTTC
CDR3: CASSPMGTDQETQYF
size: once
V: TRBV7-2
D: TRBD1
J: TRBJ2-5

DNA: TGCAGTGCTATACTTACTAGTCAAGAGACCCAGTACTTC
CDR3: CSAILTSQETQYF
size: NA
V: TRBV20-1
D: NA
J: TRBJ2-5

DNA: TGCGCCAGCAGCTCCCTAACGGGGGGGAAGTGCGAGCAGTACTTC
CDR3: CASSSLTGGKCEQYF
size: NA
V: TRBV5-1
D: TRBD2
J: TRBJ2-7

DNA: TGTGCCAGCAGTTTATGGGGCGGGGGAGCTGTCAATGAGCAGTTCTTC
CDR3: CASSLWGGGAVNEQFF
size: NA
V: TRBV27
D: TRBD2
J: TRBJ2-1

DNA: TGTGCCAGCAGTGAACGCCTAGCGGGGGGGCTTATGATTGAGCAGTTCTTC
CDR3: CASSERLAGGLMIEQFF
size: NA
V: TRBV6-1
D: TRBD2
J: TRBJ2-1

DNA: TGCGCCAGCAGCCAAGGGGGACAGGTGAATGAGCAGTTCTTC
CDR3: CASSQGGQVNEQFF
size: NA
V: TRBV5-1
D: TRBD1
J: TRBJ2-1

DNA: TGTGCCAGCAGTGGCACCGGGACGGACGGCAATCAGCCCCAGCATTTT
CDR3: CASSGTGTDGNQPQHF
size: NA
V: TRBV6-6
D: NA
J: TRBJ1-5

DNA: TGTGCCAGCAGCTCTTTGTCAGGGTTAATAATTGAAGCTTTCTTT
CDR3: CASSSLSGLIIEAFF
size: NA
V: TRBV7-2
D: NA
J: TRBJ1-1

DNA: TGCGCCAGCAGCTTGGCCACAGGGCCTACTACTCCTGAGGGAGGCTACACCTTC
CDR3: CASSLATGPTTPEGGYTF
size: NA
V: TRBV5-1
D: NA
J: TRBJ1-2

DNA: TGCGCCAGCAGCTTGGACAGGGGTGGATTTACGGACCCGTTCGTGACCCAGTACTTC
CDR3: CASSLDRGGFTDPFVTQYF
size: NA
V: TRBV5-1
D: TRBD1
J: TRBJ2-5

DNA: TGTGCCAGCAGCTCGACAGGGGTCTCCTATAATTCACCCCTCCACTTT
CDR3: CASSSTGVSYNSPLHF
size: few
V: TRBV7-2
D: TRBD1
J: TRBJ1-6

DNA: TGTGCCAGCAACACACTAGCGAAGTCCTACAATGAGCAGTTCTTC
CDR3: CASNTLAKSYNEQFF
size: NA
V: TRBV7-2
D: TRBD2
J: TRBJ2-1

DNA: TGTGCCAGCAGTTCGCGACAGTTGTCCTCCTACGAGCAGTACTTC
CDR3: CASSSRQLSSYEQYF
size: few
V: TRBV6-2/TRBV6-3
D: NA
J: TRBJ2-7

DNA: TGCGCCAGCAGCAATTCAGGGTTTGATTCACCCCTCCACTTT
CDR3: CASSNSGFDSPLHF
size: NA
V: TRBV5-1
D: NA
J: TRBJ1-6

DNA: TGTGCCAGCAGCGGGACTAGCGGGGGGGCTTTGGGAGATACGCAGTATTTT
CDR3: CASSGTSGGALGDTQYF
size: NA
V: TRBV6-2/TRBV6-3
D: TRBD2
J: TRBJ2-3

DNA: TGTGCCAGCAGTTCCTTTTTCGGGAGTGGCGGTCTTTTCAGGTCAGATACGCAGTATTTT
CDR3: CASSSFFGSGGLFRSDTQYF
size: NA
V: TRBV6-5
D: NA
J: TRBJ2-3